The next 21 T cell receptor beta chains were all read from a single sample in a study of T-cell reconstitution after alpha-beta-depleted transplantation in children. The TCRbeta library incorporated unique molecular identifiers. MiXCR was run by TCRdb on the PCR reads, yielding one entry per CDR3 protein. The top ten hold more than 2% of the sample, which has hundreds of thousands of distinct CDR3 sequences, over 25% seen once. The source material was PBMCs from the stem cell graft donor, sampled from the stem cell graft. These receptor sequences come from a human donor who donated a stem cell graft to a child with aplastic anemia.

The V call is TRBV29-1, the J call TRBJ1-2; D may be TRBD1 (6 bases). CDR1 SQVTM and CDR2 ANQGSEA come from the germline V gene. Trimming removed 0 bases at V and 6 bases at J, with 14 bases between. The length of the CDR3 is 14 residues. The CDR3 sequence is CSVEELNRVDGYTF. The CDR3 region has the DNA TGCAGCGTTGAAGAATTAAACAGGGTGGATGGCTACACCTTC.

This chain uses TRBV20-1 with TRBJ1-2; 9 positions match TRBD1. V dropped 3 bases and J dropped 8; count of bases not matched to a gene: 7. CDR1 and CDR2 (germline): DFQATT, SNEGSKA (reference sequence). The CDR3 spans 13 residues. The DNA for the CDR3 is TGCAGTGCTAGGGTCTCGGACAGGGGCGGCTACACCTTC. This encodes CSARVSDRGGYTF.

The chain links TRBV6-1 to TRBJ2-7; the match to TRBD1 covers 8 bases. J lost 2 bases, V lost 4 bases, and 4 bases had no gene match. CDR1 is MNHNS, CDR2 SASEGT, per germline. CDR3 length equals 14 residues. The CDR3 DNA reads TGTGCCAGCAGTGTACAGGGGGGAACCTACGAGCAGTACGTC. Protein product: CASSVQGGTYEQYV.

This clonotype was detected only a few times. J is TRBJ2-1 and V is TRBV6-1, with D unresolved. Trimming removed 6 bases at V and 6 bases at J, with 18 bases between. Per germline, CDR1 MNHNS and CDR2 SASEGT. CDR3 length: 15 amino acids. CDR3 coding DNA: TGTGCCAGCAGGGAGAGGAGTGGATGGATCAATGAGCAGTTCTTC. Protein sequence: CASRERSGWINEQFF.

This clonotype was observed a handful of times. The junction and the germline gene differ at one end; a read error may be behind it. The chain's CDR3 is CCANRGGGGPGNEQFF. The CDR3 DNA is TGCTGTGCTAACCGAGGAGGGGGAGGGCCAGGCAATGAGCAGTTCTTC. This chain links TRBV20-1 with TRBJ2-1, with D perhaps TRBD2 (7 bases). Germline CDR1 and CDR2: DFQATT and SNEGSKA (reference sequence). CDR3 length: 16 amino acids.

The gene calls are TRBV7-8 and TRBJ2-5; D gene ambiguous. Germline CDR1 SGHVS, CDR2 FQNEAQ. The CDR3 length is 16 residues. V was shortened by 4 bases and J by 5 bases, with 20 bases between the two germline ends. The CDR3 reads CASSSRPVDRTETQYF. The CDR3 coding sequence is TGTGCCAGCAGCTCCCGCCCTGTCGATCGAACGGAGACCCAGTACTTC.

Here the CDR3 DNA reads TGTGCCAGCAGCTTAATGGCTAGCGGGAGCCACAATGAGCAGTTCTTC. Its translation is CASSLMASGSHNEQFF. The V gene is TRBV7-8, the J gene TRBJ2-1; TRBD2 aligns across 10 bases. CDR1 is SGHVS and CDR2 is FQNEAQ in the germline V gene. V lost 2 bases to trimming and J lost 5 bases; unmatched junction nucleotides: 6. The CDR3 has 16 amino acids. Variable domain in full (rest from reference TRBV7-8 and TRBJ2-1): GAGVSQSPRYKVAKRGQDVALRCDPISGHVSLFWYQQALGQGPEFLTYFQNEAQLDKSGLPSDRFFAERPEGSVSTLKIQRTQQEDSAVYLCASSLMASGSHNEQFFGPGTRLTVL.

There are a few counts of this clonotype. CDR3 in DNA: TGCAGTGCTAGAGATTGGAGCCTACTAGCGGGAGTGAGTAGGAAGACCCAGTACTTC. Protein product: CSARDWSLLAGVSRKTQYF. The V and J genes are TRBV20-1 and TRBJ2-5; 11 bases agree with TRBD2. V was pared by 0 bases and J by 6 bases, with 18 bases of the junction left unmatched. This CDR3 spans 19 amino acids. Germline-derived CDR1 and CDR2 are DFQATT and SNEGSKA (reference sequence).

This clonotype was observed a few times. V is TRBV6-1 and J is TRBJ1-1, with TRBD1 as a possible D gene (5 bases). Germline CDR1 MNHNS, CDR2 SASEGT. The CDR3 is 11 residues long. Trimming took off 6 bases at V and 12 bases at J, with 14 bases between the two ends. CDR3 nucleotide sequence: TGTGCCAGCAGGACAGAGATAACGCCTTTCTTT. As protein: CASRTEITPFF.

The chain joins TRBV12-3 or TRBV12-4 to TRBJ2-1, with a tentative D call TRBD1 (7 bases). CDR3 length: 13 residues. V was shortened by 6 bases and J by 6 bases, with 12 bases between the two germline ends. The CDR3 spells CASRVQGGNEQFF. The CDR3 DNA reads TGTGCCAGCAGGGTCCAGGGGGGCAATGAGCAGTTCTTC.

CDR3 bases: TGTGCCAGCAGTTTGAATATCGGGGAGACCCAGTACTTC. Its protein product is CASSLNIGETQYF. The chain joins TRBV28 to TRBJ2-5; D not resolved. The length of the CDR3 is 13 residues. Germline values: CDR1 MDHEN, CDR2 SYDVKM. V dropped 3 bases and J dropped 5 bases, with 10 bases sitting between them.

This clonotype was seen a handful of times. The rearrangement joins TRBV28 to TRBJ1-5; D is unclear. V shed 3 bases and J shed 5 bases, with 11 bases lying between them. Per germline, CDR1 MDHEN and CDR2 SYDVKM. The CDR3 has 14 residues. The CDR3 sequence: CASSFGITYQPQHF. The CDR3 region has the DNA TGTGCCAGCAGTTTCGGTATAACTTATCAGCCCCAGCATTTT.

The table lists this clonotype with a few counts. V gene TRBV9 combines with J gene TRBJ2-7; D call uncertain. With 4 bases removed from V and 3 bases from J, the gap between germline ends came to 11 bases. Germline V gives CDR1 SGDLS, CDR2 YYNGEE. The CDR3 has 13 amino acids. Here the CDR3 DNA reads TGTGCCAGCAGCCCTGACCCTGACTACGAGCAGTACTTC. This sequence encodes CASSPDPDYEQYF.

V and J are TRBV6-1 and TRBJ1-1; unclear D gene. Germline V gene lookup returns CDR1 MNHNS and CDR2 SASEGT. This CDR3 has 13 residues. Trimming cost V 6 bases and J 4 bases, with 12 bases left between them. The CDR3 is CASRREVLTEAFF. In DNA, the CDR3 is TGTGCCAGCAGGCGTGAAGTTCTCACTGAAGCTTTCTTT.

This clonotype was counted between two and nine times. V usage is TRBV7-3 and J usage is TRBJ1-5, with D possibly being TRBD1 (6 bases). Germline CDR1 SGHTA, CDR2 FQGTGA. The CDR3 sequence is 15 residues long. The germline V and J ends were trimmed by 2 bases and 4 bases, with 12 bases remaining between them. The CDR3 nucleotides read TGTGCCAGCAGCTTACACGGACAGAAAAATCAGCCCCAGCATTTT. Its translation is CASSLHGQKNQPQHF.

This clonotype was picked up a small number of times. The genes are TRBV7-2 and TRBJ2-3; 7 bases match TRBD2. Germline loops: CDR1 SGHTA, CDR2 FQGNSA. J lost 4 bases, V lost 3 bases, and 13 bases had no gene match. The CDR3 has 17 residues. This CDR3 reads CASSFPRGGRLSDTQYF. The CDR3 DNA follows: TGTGCCAGCAGCTTCCCCCGCGGCGGGAGATTGTCAGATACGCAGTATTTT. The complete variable domain, with remaining parts taken from reference TRBV7-2 and TRBJ2-3, reads GAGVSQSPSNKVTEKGKDVELRCDPISGHTALYWYRQSLGQGLEFLIYFQGNSAPDKSGLPSDRFSAERTGGSVSTLTIQRTQQEDSAVYLCASSFPRGGRLSDTQYFGPGTRLTVL.

The chain combines TRBV6-1 with TRBJ2-7; maybe TRBD2 (5 bases). CDR1 and CDR2 (germline): MNHNS, SASEGT. V shed 10 bases and J shed 0 bases, with 13 bases lying between them. The CDR3 contains 13 residues. In nucleotides, the CDR3 is TGTGCCACCTATAGCGATTACTCCTACGAGCAGTACGTC. It is translated as CATYSDYSYEQYV.

This chain uses TRBV27 with TRBJ1-1, with TRBD1 matching 7 bases. This CDR3 is 13 amino acids long. The ends lost 4 bases at V and 4 bases at J; junction bases unmatched: 3. Germline CDR1 and CDR2: MNHEY and SMNVEV (reference sequence). CDR3 bases: TGTGCCAGCAGTTCCAGGGGGAGCACTGAAGCTTTCTTT. Its protein product is CASSSRGSTEAFF.

This clonotype occurred a few times. DNA for the CDR3: TGCGCCAGCAGTCCACAAATCCTTGTCGGCCAGCCCCAGCATTTT. As protein: CASSPQILVGQPQHF. V is TRBV4-1 and J is TRBJ1-5; D is ambiguous. Germline assignment: CDR1 MGHRA and CDR2 YSYEKL. CDR3 length equals 15 residues. V shed 6 bases and J shed 7 bases, with 19 bases lying between them.

V usage is TRBV18 and J usage is TRBJ1-3, with D possibly being TRBD1 (5 bases). The V end was cut by 5 bases, the J end by 1 base, with 15 bases between. This CDR3 comprises 16 residues. CDR1 is KGHSH and CDR2 is LQKENI in the germline V gene. The CDR3 DNA follows: TGTGCCAGCTCAGTTAGGACAAAAAAGTCTGGAAACACCATATATTTT. Translation: CASSVRTKKSGNTIYF.

J is TRBJ2-1 and V is TRBV7-2; 7 bases map to TRBD2. After removal of 6 bases from V and 0 bases from J, the junction contained 8 bases not matched to a gene. The germline CDR1 and CDR2 sequences are SGHTA and FQGNSA. This CDR3 is 16 amino acids long. As DNA, the CDR3 is TGTGCCAGCAGTTTCCAAGGGACTACCTCCTACAATGAGCAGTTCTTC. Translation gives CASSFQGTTSYNEQFF.